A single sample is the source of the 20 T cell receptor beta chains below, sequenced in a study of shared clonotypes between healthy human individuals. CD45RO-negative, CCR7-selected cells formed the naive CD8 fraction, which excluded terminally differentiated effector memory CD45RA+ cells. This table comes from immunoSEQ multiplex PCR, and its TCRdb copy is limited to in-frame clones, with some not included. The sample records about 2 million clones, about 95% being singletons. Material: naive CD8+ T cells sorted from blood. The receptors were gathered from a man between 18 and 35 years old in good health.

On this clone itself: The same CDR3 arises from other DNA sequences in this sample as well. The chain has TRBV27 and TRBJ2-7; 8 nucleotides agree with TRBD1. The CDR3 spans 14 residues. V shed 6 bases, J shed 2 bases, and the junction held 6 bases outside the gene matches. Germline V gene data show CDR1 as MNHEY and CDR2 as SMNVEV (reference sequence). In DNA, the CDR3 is TGTGCCAGCAGCCTAGGACAGGGTCCCTACGAGCAGTACTTC. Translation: CASSLGQGPYEQYF.

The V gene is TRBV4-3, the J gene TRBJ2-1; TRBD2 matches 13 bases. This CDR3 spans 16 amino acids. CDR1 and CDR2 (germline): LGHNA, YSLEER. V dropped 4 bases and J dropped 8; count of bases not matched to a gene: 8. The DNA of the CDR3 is TGCGCCAGCAGCCTGGGGGGACTAGCGGGATTCGATGAGCAGTTCTTC. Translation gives CASSLGGLAGFDEQFF.

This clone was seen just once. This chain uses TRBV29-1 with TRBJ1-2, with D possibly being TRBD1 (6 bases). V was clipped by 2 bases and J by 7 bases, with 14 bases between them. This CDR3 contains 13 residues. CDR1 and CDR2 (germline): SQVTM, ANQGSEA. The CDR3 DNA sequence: TGCAGCGTTGAACCAGGGGACGTCAGTGGCTACACCTTC. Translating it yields CSVEPGDVSGYTF. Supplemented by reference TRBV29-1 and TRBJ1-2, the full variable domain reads SAVISQKPSRDICQRGTSLTIQCQVDSQVTMMFWYRQQPGQSLTLIATANQGSEATYESGFVIDKFPISRPNLTFSTLTVSNMSPEDSSIYLCSVEPGDVSGYTFGSGTRLTVV.

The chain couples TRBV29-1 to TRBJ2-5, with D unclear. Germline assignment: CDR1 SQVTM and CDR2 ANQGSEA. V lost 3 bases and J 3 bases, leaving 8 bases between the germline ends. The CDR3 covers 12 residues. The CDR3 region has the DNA TGCAGCGTTGATCTGGGTGAAGAGACCCAGTACTTC. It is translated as CSVDLGEETQYF.

The chain's CDR3 is CASSLAGTRNEQFF. CDR3 nucleotide sequence: TGTGCCAGCAGTTTAGCCGGGACACGCAATGAGCAGTTCTTC. The rearrangement links TRBV6-5 to TRBJ2-1, with D perhaps matching TRBD1 (6 bases). This CDR3 contains 14 residues. V was pared by 4 bases and J by 6 bases, with 13 bases between. Germline loops: CDR1 MNHEY, CDR2 SVGAGI.

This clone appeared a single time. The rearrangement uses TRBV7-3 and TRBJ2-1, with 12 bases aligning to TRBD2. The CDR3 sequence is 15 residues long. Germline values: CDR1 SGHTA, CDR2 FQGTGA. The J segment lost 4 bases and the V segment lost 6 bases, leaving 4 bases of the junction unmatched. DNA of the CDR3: TGTGCCAGCAGGTCCGGGACTAGCGGGTACAATGAGCAGTTCTTC. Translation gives CASRSGTSGYNEQFF.

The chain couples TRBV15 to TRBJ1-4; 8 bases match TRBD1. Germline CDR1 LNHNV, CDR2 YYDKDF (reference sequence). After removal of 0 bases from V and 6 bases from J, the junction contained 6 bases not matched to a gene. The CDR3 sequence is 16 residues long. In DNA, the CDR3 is TGTGCCACCAGCAGAGATCCCCAGGGGGCCTATGAAAAACTGTTTTTT. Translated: CATSRDPQGAYEKLFF. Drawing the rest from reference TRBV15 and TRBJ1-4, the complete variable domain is DAMVIQNPRYQVTQFGKPVTLSCSQTLNHNVMYWYQQKSSQAPKLLFHYYDKDFNNEADTPDNFQSRRPNTSFCFLDIRSPGLGDTAMYLCATSRDPQGAYEKLFFGSGTQLSVL.

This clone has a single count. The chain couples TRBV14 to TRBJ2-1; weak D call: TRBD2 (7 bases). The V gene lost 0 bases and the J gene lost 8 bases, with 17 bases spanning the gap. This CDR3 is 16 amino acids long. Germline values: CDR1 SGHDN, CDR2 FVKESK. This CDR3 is CASSQDPLGGAHEQFF. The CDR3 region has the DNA TGTGCCAGCAGCCAAGATCCCCTAGGGGGGGCCCATGAGCAGTTCTTC. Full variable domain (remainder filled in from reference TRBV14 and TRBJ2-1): EAGVTQFPSHSVIEKGQTVTLRCDPISGHDNLYWYRRVMGKEIKFLLHFVKESKQDESGMPNNRFLAERTGGTYSTLKVQPAELEDSGVYFCASSQDPLGGAHEQFFGPGTRLTVL.

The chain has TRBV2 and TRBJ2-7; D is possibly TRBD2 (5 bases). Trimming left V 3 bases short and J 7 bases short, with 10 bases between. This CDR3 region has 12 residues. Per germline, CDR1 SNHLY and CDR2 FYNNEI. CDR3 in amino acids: CASSEDSGEQYF. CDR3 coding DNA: TGTGCCAGCAGTGAGGACTCGGGAGAGCAGTACTTC.

DNA of the CDR3: TGTGCCAGTAGTATGACGGACGGTTTAATATTAGGGACTGAAGCTTTCTTT. Amino acid sequence: CASSMTDGLILGTEAFF. This chain connects TRBV19 to TRBJ1-1; the D is unclear. The CDR3 covers 17 residues. With 3 bases removed from V and 5 bases from J, the gap between germline ends came to 22 bases. Germline loops: CDR1 LNHDA, CDR2 SQIVND (reference sequence).

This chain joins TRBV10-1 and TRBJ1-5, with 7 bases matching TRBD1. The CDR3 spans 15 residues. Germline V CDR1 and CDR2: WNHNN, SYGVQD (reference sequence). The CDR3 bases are TGCGCACCGAACACCCCGGACAGGACTAATCAGCCCCAGCATTTT. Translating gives CAPNTPDRTNQPQHF.

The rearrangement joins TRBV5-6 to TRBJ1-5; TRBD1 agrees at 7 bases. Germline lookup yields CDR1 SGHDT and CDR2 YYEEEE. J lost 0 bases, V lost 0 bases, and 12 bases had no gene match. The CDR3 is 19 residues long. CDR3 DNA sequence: TGTGCCAGCAGCTTGGTTAGAGGGGGCGTAGGGGATAGCAATCAGCCCCAGCATTTT. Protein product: CASSLVRGGVGDSNQPQHF.

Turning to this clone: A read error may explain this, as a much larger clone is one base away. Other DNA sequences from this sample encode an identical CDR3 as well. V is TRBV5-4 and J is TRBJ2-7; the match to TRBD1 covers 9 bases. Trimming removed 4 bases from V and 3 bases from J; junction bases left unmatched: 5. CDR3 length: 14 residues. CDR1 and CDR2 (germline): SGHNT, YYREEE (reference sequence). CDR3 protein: CASSPGTGSYEQYF. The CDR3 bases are TGTGCCAGCAGCCCCGGGACAGGGAGCTACGAGCAGTACTTC.

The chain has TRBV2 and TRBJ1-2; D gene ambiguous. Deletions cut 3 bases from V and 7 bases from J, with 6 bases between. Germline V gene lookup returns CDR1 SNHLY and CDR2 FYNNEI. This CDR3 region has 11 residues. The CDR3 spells CASSEDSGYTF. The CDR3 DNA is TGTGCCAGCAGTGAGGACTCTGGCTACACCTTC.

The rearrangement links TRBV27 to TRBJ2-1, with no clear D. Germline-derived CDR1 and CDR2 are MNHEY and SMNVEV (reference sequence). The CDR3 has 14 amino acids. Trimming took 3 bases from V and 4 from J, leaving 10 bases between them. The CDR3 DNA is TGTGCCAGCAGTTTCCCCCCAGGTTACAATGAGCAGTTCTTC. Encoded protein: CASSFPPGYNEQFF.

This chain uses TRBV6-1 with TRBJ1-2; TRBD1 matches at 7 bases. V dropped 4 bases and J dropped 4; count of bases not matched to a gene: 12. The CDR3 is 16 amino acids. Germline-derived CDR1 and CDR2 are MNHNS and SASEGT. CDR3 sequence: CASSAQGGLRSYGYTF. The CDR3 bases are TGTGCCAGCAGTGCGCAGGGGGGTTTGAGGAGCTATGGCTACACCTTC.

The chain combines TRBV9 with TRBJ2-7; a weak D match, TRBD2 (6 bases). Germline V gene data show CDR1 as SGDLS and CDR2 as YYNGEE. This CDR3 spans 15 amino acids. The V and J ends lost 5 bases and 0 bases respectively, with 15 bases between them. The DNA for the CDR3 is TGTGCCAGCAGTGAAGGCGGGGCTAACTCCTACGAGCAGTACTTC. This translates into CASSEGGANSYEQYF.

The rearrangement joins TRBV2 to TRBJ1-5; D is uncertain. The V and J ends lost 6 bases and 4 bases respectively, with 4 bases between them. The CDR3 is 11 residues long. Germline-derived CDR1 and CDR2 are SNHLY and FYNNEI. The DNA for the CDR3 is TGTGCCAGCAGGGAAAATCAGCCCCAGCATTTT. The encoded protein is CASRENQPQHF.

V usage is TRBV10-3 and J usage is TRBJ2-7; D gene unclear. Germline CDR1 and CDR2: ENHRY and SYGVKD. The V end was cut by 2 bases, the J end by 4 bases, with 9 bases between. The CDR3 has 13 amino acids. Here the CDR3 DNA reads TGTGCCATCAGTGAGCCCCCCAGGTACGAGCAGTACTTC. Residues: CAISEPPRYEQYF.

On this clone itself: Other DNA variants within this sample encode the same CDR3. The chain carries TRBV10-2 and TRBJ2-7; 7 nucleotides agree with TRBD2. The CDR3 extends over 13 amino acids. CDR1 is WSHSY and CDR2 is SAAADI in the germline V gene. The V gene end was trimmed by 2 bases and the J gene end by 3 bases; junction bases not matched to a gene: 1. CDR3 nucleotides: TGCGCCAGCAGTGAGGGGGGGGTCTACGAGCAGTACTTC. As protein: CASSEGGVYEQYF.